This T cell receptor beta chain is from a study of shared clonotypes between healthy human individuals. Findings of the study overall: Naive subsets tended to show greater estimated richness than memory subsets.

To note about this clone: Its antigen is still unknown.

Sequencing used immunoSEQ multiplex PCR; TCRdb keeps in-frame clones, though not all of them. Of more than 500,000 clones in the sample, around 95% were seen once. V lost 7 bases to trimming and J lost 2 bases, with 14 bases between them. The CDR3 is made up of 14 amino acids. Germline CDR1 and CDR2: SNHLY and FYNNEI. Positively selected for CCR7, the CD45RO-negative cells used as naive CD8 cells excluded terminally differentiated effector memory CD45RA+ cells. All participating donors were Caucasian adults from Nashville, Tennessee. This receptor was obtained from a woman aged 25 to 39 in good health. Source material: naive CD8+ T cells sorted from blood. The chain links TRBV2 to TRBJ1-1; D is undetermined. CDR3 region: CASTEIQLNTEAFF. Written as DNA, the CDR3 is TGTGCCAGCACTGAGATACAACTTAACACTGAAGCTTTCTTT.